This T cell receptor beta chain was sequenced for a study of shared clonotypes between healthy human individuals. Study observations and caveats: An expected dependence of interdonor clonotype sharing on sequencing depth was noted. Memory subsets generally showed lower estimated richness than naive subsets.

Only a few counts were recorded for this clone. The antigen is unknown. Sorted-subset replicate PCR reactions were performed with about 200 ng DNA, corresponding to roughly 27,000 T cell genomes. Assay: immunoSEQ multiplex PCR; the TCRdb copy retains only in-frame clones and omits some. The data hold approximately 340,000 clones, with around four fifths observed a single time. Germline values: CDR1 KGHSH, CDR2 LQKENI. V lost 4 bases to trimming and J lost 2 bases, with 5 bases between them. This CDR3 has 12 amino acids. This receptor was identified in a man aged 25-40 years in good health. The V call is TRBV18, the J call TRBJ2-5; D not resolved. Sequencing was performed on memory CD4+ T cells sorted from blood. This sample's subset: CD45RA-negative fraction. CDR3 loop: CASSRLQETQYF. The CDR3 DNA sequence: TGTGCCAGCTCACGGTTACAAGAGACCCAGTACTTC.